The 31 T cell receptor beta chains given below trace back to one sample, sequenced in a study of technical replicates of blood from several donors. Some clones are missing from TCRdb's copy, which holds only in-frame ones; the method was immunoSEQ multiplex PCR. Of about 67,000 clones in the sample, 95% to 98% are singletons; the top ten hold about 0.26%. The source material was T cells isolated from PBMCs. These receptors all come from a human donor in good health.

The V and J genes are TRBV5-1 and TRBJ2-7; 10 positions match TRBD1. The CDR3 runs 14 residues. CDR1 is SGHRS, CDR2 YFSETQ, per germline. Trimming at V came to 2 bases and at J to 4 bases, leaving 3 bases not matched to a gene. CDR3 sequence: CASSFGQGVYEQYF. In DNA, the CDR3 is TGCGCCAGCAGCTTCGGACAGGGGGTATACGAGCAGTACTTC.

This chain connects TRBV28 to TRBJ1-3; D not resolved. CDR1 and CDR2 (germline): MDHEN, SYDVKM. The CDR3 extends over 15 amino acids. Trimming took 2 bases from V and 2 from J, leaving 10 bases between them. The CDR3 reads CASSLESSAGNTIYF. CDR3 nucleotides: TGTGCCAGCAGTTTAGAGTCCTCTGCTGGAAACACCATATATTTT.

The V call is TRBV4-1, the J call TRBJ1-2; 8 nucleotides agree with TRBD1. V gave up 1 base and J gave up 2 bases; unmatched junction bases: 3. Germline V CDR1 and CDR2: MGHRA, YSYEKL. The CDR3 loop spans 15 amino acids. The chain's CDR3 is CASSQGQGANYGYTF. The CDR3 DNA sequence: TGCGCCAGCAGCCAAGGGCAGGGGGCGAACTATGGCTACACCTTC.

The chain recombines TRBV6-1 with TRBJ1-4; D gene ambiguous. The CDR3 consists of 15 residues. V dropped 2 bases and J dropped 8 bases, with 15 bases sitting between them. Germline V gene data show CDR1 as MNHNS and CDR2 as SASEGT. The CDR3 spells CASSEHPGTTEKLFF. Written as DNA, the CDR3 is TGTGCCAGCAGTGAACATCCGGGAACAACGGAAAAACTGTTTTTT.

V usage is TRBV13 and J usage is TRBJ2-5, with TRBD2 as a possible D gene (6 bases). The CDR3 extends over 14 amino acids. CDR1 and CDR2 (germline): PRHDT, FYEKMQ (reference sequence). Trimming pared 6 bases from V and 3 bases from J, leaving 14 bases between. The chain's CDR3 is CASRRMTRKETQYF. CDR3 DNA: TGTGCCAGCAGGCGGATGACTAGGAAAGAGACCCAGTACTTC.

This clone showed up just once. The chain uses TRBV28 and TRBJ2-5, with 11 positions matching TRBD1. The CDR3 contains 19 residues. Looked up from germline, CDR1 is MDHEN and CDR2 is SYDVKM. The trim removed 3 bases at V and 5 bases at J, leaving 17 bases unmatched. The CDR3 region is CASSFIQIPDRGLGETQYF. The CDR3 region has the DNA TGTGCCAGCAGTTTCATCCAGATCCCGGACAGGGGGCTGGGGGAGACCCAGTACTTC.

This clone was seen just once. The chain joins TRBV9 to TRBJ1-1; D is possibly TRBD1 (6 bases). The CDR3 is 14 residues long. V dropped 3 bases and J dropped 2 bases, with 11 bases sitting between them. Germline V gene sequence: CDR1 SGDLS, CDR2 YYNGEE. The CDR3 sequence is CASSGRTENTEAFF. The DNA for the CDR3 is TGTGCCAGCAGCGGGCGGACAGAAAACACTGAAGCTTTCTTT. Full variable domain (rest looked up from reference TRBV9 and TRBJ1-1): DSGVTQTPKHLITATGQRVTLRCSPRSGDLSVYWYQQSLDQGLQFLIQYYNGEERAKGNILERFSAQQFPDLHSELNLSSLELGDSALYFCASSGRTENTEAFFGQGTRLTVV.

This clone showed up just once. This rearrangement joins TRBV28 to TRBJ1-1, with D possibly TRBD1 on 6 matching bases. The V gene's germline CDR1 is MDHEN and CDR2 SYDVKM. The CDR3 consists of 16 residues. Trimming took 5 bases from V and 1 from J, leaving 17 bases between them. CDR3 in amino acids: CASSPISTGPNTEAFF. DNA for the CDR3: TGTGCCAGCAGTCCCATATCGACAGGCCCGAACACTGAAGCTTTCTTT.

The chain is built from TRBV7-9 and TRBJ2-7, with 10 nucleotides matching TRBD2. Germline loops: CDR1 SEHNR, CDR2 FQNEAQ (reference sequence). J gave up 5 bases and V 5 bases, and 6 bases lay outside the gene matches. CDR3 size: 14 residues. CDR3 residues: CASSPKLAGDEQYF. CDR3 in DNA: TGTGCCAGCAGCCCTAAGCTAGCGGGAGACGAGCAGTACTTC.

The rearrangement uses TRBV6-5 and TRBJ2-5, with D possibly TRBD1 on 6 matching bases. Germline V gene lookup returns CDR1 MNHEY and CDR2 SVGAGI. This CDR3 contains 14 residues. The V gene lost 5 bases and the J gene lost 5 bases, with 15 bases spanning the gap. The CDR3 reads CASSRTVLGETQYF. CDR3 DNA sequence: TGTGCCAGCAGTAGGACAGTGCTTGGGGAGACCCAGTACTTC.

The CDR3 spells CASRDRTSYEQYF. The DNA of the CDR3 is TGTGCCAGCCGGGACAGAACTTCTTACGAGCAGTACTTC. This rearrangement joins TRBV19 to TRBJ2-7; TRBD1 matches at 7 bases. The CDR3 consists of 13 residues. Germline V gives CDR1 LNHDA, CDR2 SQIVND (reference sequence). V trimming: 9 bases; J trimming: 4 bases; junction bases outside the gene matches: 9.

The rearrangement uses TRBV4-2 and TRBJ2-7, with D maybe TRBD2 (6 bases). CDR1 and CDR2 from the germline V gene are LGHNA and YNFKEQ. The CDR3 consists of 15 residues. The V gene lost 1 base and the J gene lost 4 bases, with 14 bases spanning the gap. CDR3 loop: CASSQGRDSTYEQYF. DNA of the CDR3: TGTGCCAGCAGCCAAGGGAGGGACTCTACTTACGAGCAGTACTTC.

The V gene is TRBV4-3, the J gene TRBJ1-2; no definite D call. The germline V gene encodes CDR1 LGHNA and CDR2 YSLEER. This CDR3 region has 16 residues. V was clipped by 0 bases and J by 8 bases, with 19 bases between them. CDR3 region: CASSQDMASFPLGYTF. The CDR3 DNA sequence: TGCGCCAGCAGCCAAGATATGGCATCCTTCCCCTTAGGCTACACCTTC.

The chain recombines TRBV6-6 with TRBJ1-3; D is uncertain. The CDR3 has 16 amino acids. CDR1 is MNHNY, CDR2 SVGAGI, per germline (reference sequence). Trimming took off 0 bases at V and 2 bases at J, with 11 bases between the two ends. CDR3 nucleotides: TGTGCCAGCAGTTACTCCGTCGGGGAACCTGGAAACACCATATATTTT. It translates to CASSYSVGEPGNTIYF.

The chain carries TRBV2 and TRBJ1-1; possibly TRBD1 for D (5 bases). Germline V gene sequence: CDR1 SNHLY, CDR2 FYNNEI. This CDR3 has 13 residues. V lost 4 bases and J 3 bases, leaving 9 bases between the germline ends. The CDR3 nucleotides are TGTGCCAGCAGTGGTCAGGGATACACTGAAGCTTTCTTT. This translates into CASSGQGYTEAFF.

This chain connects TRBV25-1 to TRBJ1-3, with D possibly being TRBD1 (5 bases). The V end lost 1 base, the J end lost 1 base, and 11 bases lay between the germline ends. CDR1 and CDR2 from the germline V gene are MGHDK and SYGVNS. The CDR3 runs 16 residues. Written as DNA, the CDR3 is TGTGCCAGCAGTGAATGGGGCAGCAGATCTGGAAACACCATATATTTT. This translates into CASSEWGSRSGNTIYF.

The chain links TRBV30 to TRBJ2-1, with 7 positions matching TRBD2. Germline-derived CDR1 and CDR2 are GTSNPN and SVGIG (reference sequence). The trim removed 0 bases at V and 9 bases at J, leaving 2 bases unmatched. The CDR3 has 12 amino acids. The DNA for the CDR3 is TGTGCCTGGAGTGTAGGGAGGGCTGAGCAGTTCTTC. Translating gives CAWSVGRAEQFF.

V gene TRBV18 combines with J gene TRBJ1-4, with D perhaps matching TRBD1 (6 bases). CDR3 size: 14 residues. Germline V gene data show CDR1 as KGHSH and CDR2 as LQKENI. The V end lost 0 bases, the J end lost 5 bases, and 7 bases lay between the germline ends. CDR3 DNA: TGTGCCAGCTCACCACCGGGGGCGAATGAAAAACTGTTTTTT. It specifies CASSPPGANEKLFF.

The chain uses TRBV7-3 and TRBJ2-7; unclear D gene. V gave up 5 bases and J gave up 6 bases, with 11 bases separating them. Germline CDR1 reads SGHTA; CDR2 reads FQGTGA. There are 12 residues in the CDR3. CDR3 sequence (DNA): TGTGCCAGCAGCCCGAATGGCGGCGAGCAGTACTTC. Protein: CASSPNGGEQYF.

The gene calls are TRBV30 and TRBJ2-1; D call uncertain. The V and J ends lost 0 bases and 12 bases respectively, with 12 bases between them. Per germline, CDR1 GTSNPN and CDR2 SVGIG (reference sequence). This CDR3 is 12 amino acids long. CDR3 bases: TGTGCCTGGAGTGTACTCAGGATTGGGCAGTTCTTC. Amino acid sequence: CAWSVLRIGQFF. Full variable domain (outside the CDR3, taken from reference TRBV30 and TRBJ2-1): SQTIHQWPATLVQPVGSPLSLECTVEGTSNPNLYWYRQAAGRGLQLLFYSVGIGQISSEVPQNLSASRPQDRQFILSSKKLLLSDSGFYLCAWSVLRIGQFFGPGTRLTVL.

This rearrangement joins TRBV2 to TRBJ2-7, with 11 bases fitting TRBD1. This CDR3 comprises 14 residues. Germline V gives CDR1 SNHLY, CDR2 FYNNEI. Losses at the gene ends were 7 bases for V and 4 bases for J; bases not matched to a gene: 6. The CDR3 DNA reads TGTGCCAGCAATGGACAGGGGGCTTTGTACGAGCAGTACTTC. Its translation is CASNGQGALYEQYF.

This rearrangement joins TRBV19 to TRBJ2-7, with TRBD1 matching 7 bases. CDR3 length: 14 amino acids. CDR1 and CDR2 (germline): LNHDA, SQIVND (reference sequence). J gave up 2 bases and V 7 bases, and 8 bases lay outside the gene matches. CDR3 residues: CASTPAGGTYEQYF. As DNA, the CDR3 is TGTGCCAGTACCCCTGCAGGGGGAACCTACGAGCAGTACTTC.

The J gene is TRBJ1-4, the V gene TRBV4-1, with 9 bases fitting TRBD1. J was trimmed by 8 bases and V by 1 base; bases with no gene match: 8. The CDR3 is 16 residues long. Germline V lookup: CDR1 MGHRA, CDR2 YSYEKL. This chain's CDR3 is CASSQGHSDRGEKLFF. The CDR3 DNA follows: TGCGCCAGCAGCCAAGGCCATTCGGACAGGGGCGAAAAACTGTTTTTT.

This clone was found a few times. The V gene is TRBV4-1, the J gene TRBJ1-1, with TRBD1 as a possible D gene (6 bases). The V end lost 2 bases, the J end lost 3 bases, and 10 bases lay between the germline ends. CDR1 is MGHRA and CDR2 is YSYEKL in the germline V gene. This CDR3 region has 14 residues. The CDR3 is CASSQRQDYTEAFF. CDR3 DNA sequence: TGCGCCAGCAGCCAAAGACAGGATTACACTGAAGCTTTCTTT.

The genes are TRBV27 and TRBJ1-2; D gene ambiguous. V was shortened by 3 bases and J by 0 bases, with 5 bases between the two germline ends. Per germline, CDR1 MNHEY and CDR2 SMNVEV (reference sequence). The CDR3 totals 13 residues. CDR3 DNA sequence: TGTGCCAGCAGTTTTTCGTCTAACTATGGCTACACCTTC. This translates into CASSFSSNYGYTF.

The table lists this clone with a count of one. The chain couples TRBV2 to TRBJ1-1, with D maybe TRBD1 (5 bases). The CDR3 has 14 amino acids. Germline CDR1 reads SNHLY; CDR2 reads FYNNEI. Trimming took off 7 bases at V and 10 bases at J, with 22 bases between the two ends. CDR3 sequence: CASNSGHRDFGAFF. The CDR3 nucleotides read TGTGCCAGCAACTCAGGTCACCGGGACTTCGGAGCTTTCTTT.

The rearrangement links TRBV9 to TRBJ2-7; 7 bases line up with TRBD2. Germline V gene lookup returns CDR1 SGDLS and CDR2 YYNGEE. The CDR3 is 13 residues long. V was pared by 3 bases and J by 4 bases, with 4 bases of the junction left unmatched. CDR3 bases: TGTGCCAGCAGCGGACTAGCTTGGTACGAGCAGTACTTC. The encoded protein is CASSGLAWYEQYF.

This rearrangement joins TRBV5-6 to TRBJ2-7; 7 bases agree with TRBD2. Germline V CDR1 and CDR2: SGHDT, YYEEEE. This CDR3 spans 14 amino acids. V dropped 4 bases and J dropped 3; count of bases not matched to a gene: 7. As DNA, the CDR3 is TGTGCCAGCAGCGGGACTAACTTATTCTACGAGCAGTACTTC. It encodes CASSGTNLFYEQYF.

The count of this clone is one. The rearrangement links TRBV4-3 to TRBJ2-3, with 9 nucleotides matching TRBD1. V trimming: 4 bases; J trimming: 4 bases; junction bases outside the gene matches: 9. This CDR3 spans 16 amino acids. Germline V gives CDR1 LGHNA, CDR2 YSLEER. The CDR3 sequence: CASSPLGTGPADTQYF. CDR3 DNA: TGCGCCAGCAGCCCCCTCGGGACAGGGCCGGCAGATACGCAGTATTTT.

The chain has TRBV6-1 and TRBJ2-1; the match to TRBD2 covers 7 bases. CDR3 length: 15 amino acids. Germline values: CDR1 MNHNS, CDR2 SASEGT. The junction had 11 bases not matched to a gene; V was cut back by 7 bases and J by 5 bases. CDR3 nucleotide sequence: TGTGCCAGCACCAGTCCGGCGGGAGTACACAATGAGCAGTTCTTC. This sequence encodes CASTSPAGVHNEQFF.

The gene calls are TRBV30 and TRBJ2-5, with a possible D match to TRBD2 (5 bases). V was clipped by 4 bases and J by 3 bases, with 6 bases between them. CDR3 length: 11 amino acids. Germline CDR1 reads GTSNPN; CDR2 reads SVGIG (reference sequence). The CDR3 sequence is CAWNGEETQYF. The CDR3 nucleotides read TGTGCCTGGAACGGGGAAGAGACCCAGTACTTC.